This T cell receptor beta chain was recorded in a study of early T cells in non-severe SARS-CoV-2 infection. As for the study in general: Sequencing of unsorted whole blood was done on bulk RNA, leaving chains unpaired.

Unique molecular identifier tags were affixed to discrete cDNA molecules. TCRdb processed the 5' RACE reads anew with MiXCR; each CDR3 protein has one entry. Of 55,000 or so distinct CDR3 sequences in the sample, 6.2% were seen once. Sequences were obtained from whole blood. This sequence originates from an adult who was a healthcare worker with PCR-confirmed SARS-CoV-2 infection or an uninfected control (not recorded which).

As DNA, the CDR3 is TGTGCCAGCAGCCCGAGCGGGGGGGGCACAGATACGCAGTATTTT. The encoded protein is CASSPSGGGTDTQYF. The rearrangement joins TRBV7-9 to TRBJ2-3, with 10 bases aligning to TRBD2. The CDR3 spans 15 residues. The V and J ends lost 5 bases and 1 base, in that order; junction bases with no gene match: 3. CDR1 SEHNR and CDR2 FQNEAQ come from the germline V gene (reference sequence).